This entry describes one T cell receptor beta chain. The target antigen is unknown. Germline CDR1 DFQATT, CDR2 SNEGSKA (reference sequence). V gave up 8 bases and J gave up 7 bases, with 15 bases separating them. The CDR3 loop spans 11 amino acids. This specimen belongs to a study of CD4 T cells in relation to SARS-CoV-2 and coronaviruses. Overall study: No peptide or an HIV-1 Nef peptide pool served as negative control. Study-level points and caveats: SARS-CoV-2-driven expansion was significantly weaker in crossreactive than monoreactive clones.

Method: immunoSEQ multiplex PCR; TCRdb's copy keeps in-frame clones and lacks some. The sample lists 20,000 to 25,000 clones, around three quarters occurring once. The unexposed donors gave CD4+ T cells in about 2010-2019, prior to COVID-19. After less than 11 days of culture, CD4+ T cells were isolated. Sequences were obtained from CD4+ T cells from PBMCs, cultured in vitro. V is TRBV20-1 and J is TRBJ2-7, with TRBD2 as a possible D gene (5 bases). The clonotype originates from a human donor in good health. The CDR3 reads CSLSGRGEQYF. The CDR3 coding sequence is TGCAGTCTGTCCGGTCGAGGGGAGCAGTACTTC.